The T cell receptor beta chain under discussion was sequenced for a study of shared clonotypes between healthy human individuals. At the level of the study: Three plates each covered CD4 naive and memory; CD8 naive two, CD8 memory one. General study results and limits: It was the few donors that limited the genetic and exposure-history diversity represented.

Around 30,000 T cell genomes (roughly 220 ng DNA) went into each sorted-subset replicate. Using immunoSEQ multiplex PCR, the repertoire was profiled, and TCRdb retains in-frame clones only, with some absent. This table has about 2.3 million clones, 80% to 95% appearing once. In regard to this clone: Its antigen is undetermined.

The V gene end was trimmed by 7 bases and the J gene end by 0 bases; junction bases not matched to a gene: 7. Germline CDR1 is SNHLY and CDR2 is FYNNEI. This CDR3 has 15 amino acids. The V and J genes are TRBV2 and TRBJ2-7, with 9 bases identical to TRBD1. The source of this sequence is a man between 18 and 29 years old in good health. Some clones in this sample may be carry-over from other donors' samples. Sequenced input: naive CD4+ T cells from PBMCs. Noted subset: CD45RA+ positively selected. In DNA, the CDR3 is TGTGCCAGCATGGGGACAGGGTTTCTCTCCTACGAGCAGTACTTC. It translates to CASMGTGFLSYEQYF. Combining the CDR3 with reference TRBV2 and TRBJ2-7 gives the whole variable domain EPEVTQTPSHQVTQMGQEVILRCVPISNHLYFYWYRQILGQKVEFLVSFYNNEISEKSEIFDDQFSVERPDGSNFTLKIRSTKLEDSAMYFCASMGTGFLSYEQYFGPGTRLTVT.